Listed here are 20 T cell receptor beta chains from one sample, sequenced in a study of blood T cell repertoires in COVID-19. TCRdb's table, derived via immunoSEQ multiplex PCR, lists solely in-frame clones and lacks some. The profile shows 98,000 or so clones, over 75% of them singletons. Sample: peripheral blood. The receptors were gathered from a human donor in a cohort sampled during active COVID-19.

The chain couples TRBV9 to TRBJ1-5; TRBD1 matches 7 bases. Germline CDR1 reads SGDLS; CDR2 reads YYNGEE. V shed 4 bases, J shed 7 bases, and the junction held 8 bases outside the gene matches. CDR3 size: 14 residues. The CDR3 DNA reads TGTGCCAGCAGCCAGGGGGGACGGGGGCAGCCCCAGCATTTT. Amino acid sequence: CASSQGGRGQPQHF.

The chain is built from TRBV7-9 and TRBJ1-5; D gene uncertain. With 5 bases removed from V and 1 base from J, the gap between germline ends came to 12 bases. CDR1 and CDR2 from the germline V gene are SEHNR and FQNEAQ (reference sequence). This CDR3 is 15 amino acids long. CDR3 amino acids: CASSLRGESNQPQHF. CDR3 in DNA: TGTGCCAGCAGCCTTCGCGGGGAGAGCAATCAGCCCCAGCATTTT.

This chain uses TRBV7-2 with TRBJ2-3; possible D gene TRBD2, 7 bases. This CDR3 contains 20 residues. Germline CDR1 SGHTA, CDR2 FQGNSA. V gave up 0 bases and J gave up 4 bases, with 26 bases separating them. For the CDR3, the DNA is TGTGCCAGCAGCTTAGCCCCGGGGGGCAGGATCGCAAGTGCATCAGATACGCAGTATTTT. Encoded protein: CASSLAPGGRIASASDTQYF.

This clone occurred a few times. The rearrangement links TRBV14 to TRBJ1-1; TRBD1 is a possible D gene (5 bases). The CDR3 has 14 amino acids. Deletions cut 1 base from V and 0 bases from J, with 6 bases between. Germline V CDR1 and CDR2: SGHDN, FVKESK. In nucleotides, the CDR3 is TGTGCCAGCAGCCAAGCAGGGATGAACACTGAAGCTTTCTTT. Translating it yields CASSQAGMNTEAFF.

The chain carries TRBV20-1 and TRBJ2-7; 7 bases are shared with TRBD2. There are 13 residues in the CDR3. Trimming took 3 bases from V and 3 from J; bases not matched to a gene: 5. Per germline, CDR1 DFQATT and CDR2 SNEGSKA (reference sequence). The CDR3 region is CSASWTRGYEQYF. Here the CDR3 DNA reads TGCAGTGCTAGTTGGACTAGGGGCTACGAGCAGTACTTC.

This rearrangement joins TRBV25-1 to TRBJ2-5, with 13 bases lining up with TRBD2. Germline V lookup: CDR1 MGHDK, CDR2 SYGVNS. The CDR3 loop spans 14 amino acids. V gave up 4 bases and J gave up 4 bases; unmatched junction bases: 0. The CDR3 sequence is CASSGTSGRETQYF. DNA for the CDR3: TGTGCCAGCAGTGGGACTAGCGGGAGAGAGACCCAGTACTTC.

This chain links TRBV30 with TRBJ2-5; D is uncertain. CDR1 and CDR2 from the germline V gene are GTSNPN and SVGIG (reference sequence). The CDR3 is made up of 13 amino acids. V lost 1 base to trimming and J lost 3 bases, with 9 bases between them. The CDR3 DNA is TGTGCCTGGAGTGGCGGAATAAAAGAGACCCAGTACTTC. Its translation is CAWSGGIKETQYF.

This clone was counted once. The rearrangement links TRBV5-1 to TRBJ2-1, with 9 bases identical to TRBD2. This CDR3 has 15 amino acids. Germline lookup yields CDR1 SGHRS and CDR2 YFSETQ. Trimming removed 4 bases from V and 2 bases from J; junction bases left unmatched: 4. CDR3 sequence: CASSISSGAYNEQFF. The CDR3 nucleotides are TGCGCCAGCAGCATCTCTAGCGGGGCCTACAATGAGCAGTTCTTC.

The chain links TRBV13 to TRBJ2-7; 10 nucleotides match TRBD1. From germline, CDR1 is PRHDT and CDR2 FYEKMQ (reference sequence). The CDR3 consists of 16 residues. J was trimmed by 2 bases and V by 0 bases; bases with no gene match: 4. CDR3 bases: TGTGCCAGCAGCTTAGGGTCCGGACAGGGGGCCTACGAGCAGTACTTC. Encoded protein: CASSLGSGQGAYEQYF.

This clone has only a few counts. The chain carries TRBV5-4 and TRBJ2-7; perhaps TRBD1 as D (5 bases). V was cut by 4 bases and J by 9 bases, with 20 bases left in between. This CDR3 spans 14 amino acids. Germline V gene sequence: CDR1 SGHNT, CDR2 YYREEE (reference sequence). CDR3 nucleotides: TGTGCCAGCAGCCCCGGCGGACCTGTAAGGGGGCAGTACTTC. Its translation is CASSPGGPVRGQYF.

This clone was seen just once. The genes are TRBV20-1 and TRBJ2-7; D is unresolved. Per the germline V gene, CDR1 is DFQATT and CDR2 is SNEGSKA (reference sequence). V was clipped by 1 base and J by 3 bases, with 4 bases between them. This CDR3 contains 11 residues. The CDR3 DNA sequence: TGCAGTGCTAGAGCAGACTACGAGCAGTACTTC. Encoded protein: CSARADYEQYF.

The V call is TRBV28, the J call TRBJ2-7, with 8 bases that match TRBD2. Trimming removed 1 base from V and 7 bases from J; junction bases left unmatched: 6. CDR1 is MDHEN, CDR2 SYDVKM, per germline. The CDR3 length is 14 residues. The CDR3 reads CASSLSGTRREQYF. CDR3 DNA: TGTGCCAGCAGTTTATCCGGGACTAGGCGAGAGCAGTACTTC.

This clone appeared a few times. The gene calls are TRBV5-6 and TRBJ2-2; 14 nucleotides align to TRBD2. CDR1 SGHDT and CDR2 YYEEEE come from the germline V gene. CDR3 length equals 19 residues. Trimming took 4 bases from V and 2 from J; bases not matched to a gene: 10. The CDR3: CASSGAGTSGGLNTGELFF. DNA of the CDR3: TGTGCCAGCAGCGGAGCCGGGACTAGCGGGGGACTAAACACCGGGGAGCTGTTTTTT.

This chain joins TRBV6-2 or TRBV6-3 and TRBJ2-7; a possible D gene is TRBD1 (5 bases). CDR3 length: 11 amino acids. Germline CDR1 MNHEY, CDR2 SVGEGT. The V end was cut by 6 bases, the J end by 3 bases, with 6 bases between. The CDR3 bases are TGTGCCAGCAGCGACAGCTACGAGCAGTACTTC. This translates into CASSDSYEQYF.

This clone occurred a few times. This chain joins TRBV4-3 and TRBJ1-3, with D maybe TRBD1 (5 bases). Per germline, CDR1 LGHNA and CDR2 YSLEER. V lost 0 bases and J 0 bases, leaving 15 bases between the germline ends. There are 18 residues in the CDR3. The CDR3 loop is CASSQDWEGIYSGNTIYF. The CDR3 DNA reads TGCGCCAGCAGCCAAGATTGGGAGGGGATCTACTCTGGAAACACCATATATTTT.

This clone has just one count. The rearrangement joins TRBV9 to TRBJ2-7; TRBD2 matches at 7 bases. Germline CDR1 reads SGDLS; CDR2 reads YYNGEE. The CDR3 spans 13 residues. The V gene end was trimmed by 0 bases and the J gene end by 12 bases; junction bases not matched to a gene: 9. The CDR3 region is CASSVALRGSLYF. CDR3 in DNA: TGTGCCAGCAGCGTAGCCCTCCGCGGGAGTCTGTACTTC.

This chain uses TRBV14 with TRBJ2-3; perhaps TRBD2 as D (5 bases). V was shortened by 1 base and J by 5 bases, with 16 bases between the two germline ends. The length of the CDR3 is 16 residues. From germline, CDR1 is SGHDN and CDR2 FVKESK. CDR3 amino acids: CASSQVLGKGEDTQYF. DNA for the CDR3: TGTGCCAGCAGCCAAGTGTTGGGGAAGGGAGAAGATACGCAGTATTTT.

The genes are TRBV19 and TRBJ2-1; the D is unclear. Germline CDR1 LNHDA, CDR2 SQIVND (reference sequence). The CDR3 is 14 amino acids. The ends were cut back, 2 bases at V and 0 bases at J, with 5 bases in the middle. DNA of the CDR3: TGTGCCAGTAGTATAAGAGGCTCCTACAATGAGCAGTTCTTC. It translates to CASSIRGSYNEQFF.

The rearrangement uses TRBV28 and TRBJ1-2, with 7 positions matching TRBD1. The V gene's germline CDR1 is MDHEN and CDR2 SYDVKM. This CDR3 spans 12 amino acids. Trimming removed 5 bases from V and 8 bases from J; junction bases left unmatched: 5. CDR3 coding DNA: TGTGCCAGCAGTACAGGGGTCAGGGGCTACACCTTC. It is translated as CASSTGVRGYTF.

This chain uses TRBV5-1 with TRBJ2-7; D call uncertain. The CDR3 length is 17 residues. V dropped 0 bases and J dropped 1 base, with 17 bases sitting between them. Germline CDR1 reads SGHRS; CDR2 reads YFSETQ. The CDR3 nucleotides are TGCGCCAGCAGCTTGGTGCCACCCGGAACAGTATCCTACGAGCAGTACTTC. Protein sequence: CASSLVPPGTVSYEQYF.